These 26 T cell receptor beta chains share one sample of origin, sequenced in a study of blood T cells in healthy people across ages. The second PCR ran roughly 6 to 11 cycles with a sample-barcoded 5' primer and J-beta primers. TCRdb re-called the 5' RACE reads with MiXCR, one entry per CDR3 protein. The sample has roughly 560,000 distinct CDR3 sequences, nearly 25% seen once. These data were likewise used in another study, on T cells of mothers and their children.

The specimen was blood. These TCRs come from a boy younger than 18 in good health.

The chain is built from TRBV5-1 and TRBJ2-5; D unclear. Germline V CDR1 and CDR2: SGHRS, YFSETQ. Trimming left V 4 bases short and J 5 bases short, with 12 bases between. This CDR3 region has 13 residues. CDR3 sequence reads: CASSTGPRETQYF. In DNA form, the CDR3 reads TGCGCCAGCAGCACTGGACCCCGGGAGACCCAGTACTTC.

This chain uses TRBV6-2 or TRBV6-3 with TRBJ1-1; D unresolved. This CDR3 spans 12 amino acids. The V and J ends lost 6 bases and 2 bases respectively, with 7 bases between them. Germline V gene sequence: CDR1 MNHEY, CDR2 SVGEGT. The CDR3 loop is CASSRGNTEAFF. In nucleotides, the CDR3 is TGTGCCAGCAGCCGGGGTAACACTGAAGCTTTCTTT.

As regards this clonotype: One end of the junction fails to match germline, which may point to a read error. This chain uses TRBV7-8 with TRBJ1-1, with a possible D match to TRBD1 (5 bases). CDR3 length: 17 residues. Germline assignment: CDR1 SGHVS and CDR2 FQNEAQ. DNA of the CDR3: TGTGCCAGCAGCTTAGCTCTTTTTGGGGGGGAGAACACTGAAGCCTTCTTT. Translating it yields CASSLALFGGENTEAFF.

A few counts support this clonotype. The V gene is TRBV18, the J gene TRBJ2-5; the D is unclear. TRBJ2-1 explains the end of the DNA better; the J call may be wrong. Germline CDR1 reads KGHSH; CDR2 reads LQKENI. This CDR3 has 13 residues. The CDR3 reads CASSPYPGNEQFF. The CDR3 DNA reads TGTGCCAGCTCACCCTACCCGGGCAATGAGCAGTTCTTC.

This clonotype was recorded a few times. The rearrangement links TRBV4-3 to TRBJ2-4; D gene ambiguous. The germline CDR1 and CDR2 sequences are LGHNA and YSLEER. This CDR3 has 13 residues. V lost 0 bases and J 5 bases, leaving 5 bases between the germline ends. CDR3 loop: CASSQELENIQYF. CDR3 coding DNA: TGCGCCAGCAGCCAAGAACTTGAAAACATTCAGTACTTC.

CDR3 region: CATRQASSYNEQFF. The DNA of the CDR3 is TGTGCCACCAGACAGGCGAGCTCCTACAATGAGCAGTTCTTC. V usage is TRBV10-3 and J usage is TRBJ2-1; possibly TRBD1 for D (6 bases). V was trimmed by 10 bases and J by 0 bases, leaving 13 bases between them. Germline loops: CDR1 ENHRY, CDR2 SYGVKD. The CDR3 contains 14 residues.

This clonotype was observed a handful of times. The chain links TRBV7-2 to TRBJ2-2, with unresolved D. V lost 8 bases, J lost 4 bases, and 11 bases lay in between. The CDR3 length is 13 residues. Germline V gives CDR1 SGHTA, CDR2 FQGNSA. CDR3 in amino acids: CASRLPGTGELFF. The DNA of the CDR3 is TGTGCCAGCCGACTTCCGGGCACCGGGGAGCTGTTTTTT.

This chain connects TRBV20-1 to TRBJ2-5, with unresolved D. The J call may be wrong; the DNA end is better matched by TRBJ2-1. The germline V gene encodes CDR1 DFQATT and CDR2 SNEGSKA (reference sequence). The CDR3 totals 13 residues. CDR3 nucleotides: TGCAGTGCTAGTCAGGCAAAGTACAATGAGCAGTTCTTC. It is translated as CSASQAKYNEQFF.

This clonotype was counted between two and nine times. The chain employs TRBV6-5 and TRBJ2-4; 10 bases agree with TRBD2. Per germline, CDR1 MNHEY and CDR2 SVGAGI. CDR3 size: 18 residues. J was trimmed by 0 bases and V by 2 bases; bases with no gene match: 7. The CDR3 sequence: CASSYTDPSGGAKNIQYF. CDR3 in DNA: TGTGCCAGCAGTTACACGGACCCTAGCGGGGGAGCCAAAAACATTCAGTACTTC.

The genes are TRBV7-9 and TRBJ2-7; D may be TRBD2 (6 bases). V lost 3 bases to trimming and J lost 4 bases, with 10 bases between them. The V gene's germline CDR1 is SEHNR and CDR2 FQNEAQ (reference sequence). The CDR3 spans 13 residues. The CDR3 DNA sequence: TGTGCCAGCAGCTTCCCGGCGGGGTACGAGCAGTACTTC. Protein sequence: CASSFPAGYEQYF.

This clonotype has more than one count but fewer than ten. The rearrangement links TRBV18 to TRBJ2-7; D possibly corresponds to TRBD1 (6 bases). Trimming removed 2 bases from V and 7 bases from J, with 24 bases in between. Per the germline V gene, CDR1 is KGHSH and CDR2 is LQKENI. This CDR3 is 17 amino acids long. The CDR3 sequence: CASSPTRNLGQQREQYF. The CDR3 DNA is TGTGCCAGCTCACCAACTAGGAATTTAGGACAGCAACGGGAGCAGTACTTC. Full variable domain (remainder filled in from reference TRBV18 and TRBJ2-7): NAGVMQNPRHLVRRRGQEARLRCSPMKGHSHVYWYRQLPEEGLKFMVYLQKENIIDESGMPKERFSAEFPKEGPSILRIQQVVRGDSAAYFCASSPTRNLGQQREQYFGPGTRLTVT.

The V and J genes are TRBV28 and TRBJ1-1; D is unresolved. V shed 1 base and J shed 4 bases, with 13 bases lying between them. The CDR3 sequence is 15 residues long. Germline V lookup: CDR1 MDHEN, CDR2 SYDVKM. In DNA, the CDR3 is TGTGCCAGCAGTTTATACGGGATTGAGAGCACTGAAGCTTTCTTT. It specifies CASSLYGIESTEAFF.

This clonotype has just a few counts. In DNA, the CDR3 is TGTGCCAGCAGTTACAACGTTTACGGGAGCTCCTACGAGCAGTACTTC. Its translation: CASSYNVYGSSYEQYF. This chain links TRBV6-2 or TRBV6-3 with TRBJ2-7; tentative D call: TRBD2 (6 bases). Trimming took off 2 bases at V and 0 bases at J, with 14 bases between the two ends. Germline V gene data show CDR1 as MNHEY and CDR2 as SVGEGT. The CDR3 runs to 16 residues.

The CDR3 loop is CASSYDSSTRLGQETQYF. The CDR3 DNA follows: TGTGCCAGCAGTTACGACTCTTCTACTAGATTAGGGCAAGAGACCCAGTACTTC. The chain uses TRBV6-5 and TRBJ2-5; TRBD2 might be the D (5 bases). This CDR3 spans 18 amino acids. Germline lookup yields CDR1 MNHEY and CDR2 SVGAGI. Trimming took off 2 bases at V and 2 bases at J, with 21 bases between the two ends.

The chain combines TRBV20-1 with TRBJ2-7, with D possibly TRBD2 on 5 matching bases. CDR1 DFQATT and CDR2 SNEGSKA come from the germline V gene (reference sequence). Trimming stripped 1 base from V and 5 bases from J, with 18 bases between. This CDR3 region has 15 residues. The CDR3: CSARATAASQDEQYF. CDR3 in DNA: TGCAGTGCTAGAGCCACAGCGGCTTCGCAAGACGAGCAGTACTTC.

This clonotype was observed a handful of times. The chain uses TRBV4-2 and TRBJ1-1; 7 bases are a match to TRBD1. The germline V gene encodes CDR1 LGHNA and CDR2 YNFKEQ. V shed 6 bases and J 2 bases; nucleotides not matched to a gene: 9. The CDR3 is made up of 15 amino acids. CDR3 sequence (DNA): TGTGCCAGCAGAACCCTCAACAGGGGCAACACTGAAGCTTTCTTT. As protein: CASRTLNRGNTEAFF.

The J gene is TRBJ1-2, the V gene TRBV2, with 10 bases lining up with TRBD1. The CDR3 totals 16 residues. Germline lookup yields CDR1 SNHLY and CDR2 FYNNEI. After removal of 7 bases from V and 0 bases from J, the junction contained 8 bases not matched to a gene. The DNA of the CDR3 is TGTGCCAGCATAGGGCAGGGGACAGGGGCTAACTATGGCTACACCTTC. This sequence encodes CASIGQGTGANYGYTF.

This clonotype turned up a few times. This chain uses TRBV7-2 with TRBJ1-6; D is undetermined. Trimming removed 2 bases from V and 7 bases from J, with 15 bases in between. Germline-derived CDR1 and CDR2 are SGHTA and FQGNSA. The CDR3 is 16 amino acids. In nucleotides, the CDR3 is TGTGCCAGCAGCTTATATCTTAGGGCGGAAAATTCACCCCTCCACTTT. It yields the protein CASSLYLRAENSPLHF.

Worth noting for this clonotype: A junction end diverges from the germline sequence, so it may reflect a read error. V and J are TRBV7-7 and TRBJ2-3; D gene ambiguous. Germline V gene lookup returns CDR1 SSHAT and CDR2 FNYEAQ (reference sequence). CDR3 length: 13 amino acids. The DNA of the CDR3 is TGTGCTAGCAGTTCCACATTCACAGATACGCAGTATTTT. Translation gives CASSSTFTDTQYF. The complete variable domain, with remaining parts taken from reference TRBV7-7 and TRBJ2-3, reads GAGVSQSPRYKVTKRGQDVTLRCDPISSHATLYWYQQALGQGPEFLTYFNYEAQPDKSGLPSDRFSAERPEGSISTLTIQRTEQRDSAMYRCASSSTFTDTQYFGPGTRLTVL.

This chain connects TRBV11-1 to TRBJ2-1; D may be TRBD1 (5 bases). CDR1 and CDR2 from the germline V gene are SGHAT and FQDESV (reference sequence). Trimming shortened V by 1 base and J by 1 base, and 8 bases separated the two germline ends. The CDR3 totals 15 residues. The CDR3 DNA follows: TGTGCCAGCAGCTTAGAAGGGGTATCCTACAATGAGCAGTTCTTC. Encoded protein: CASSLEGVSYNEQFF.

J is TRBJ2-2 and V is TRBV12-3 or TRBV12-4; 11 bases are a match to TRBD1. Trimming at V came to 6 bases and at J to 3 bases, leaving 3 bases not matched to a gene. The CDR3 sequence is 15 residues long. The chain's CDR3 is CASSWDRGDTGELFF. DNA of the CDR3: TGTGCCAGCAGCTGGGACAGGGGGGACACCGGGGAGCTGTTTTTT.

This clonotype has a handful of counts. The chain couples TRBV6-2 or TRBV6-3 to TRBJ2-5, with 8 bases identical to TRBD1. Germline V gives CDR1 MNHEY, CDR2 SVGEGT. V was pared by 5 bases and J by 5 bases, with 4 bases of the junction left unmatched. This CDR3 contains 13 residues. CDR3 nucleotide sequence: TGTGCCAGCAGTCGACAGGGGTTCGAGACCCAGTACTTC. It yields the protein CASSRQGFETQYF.

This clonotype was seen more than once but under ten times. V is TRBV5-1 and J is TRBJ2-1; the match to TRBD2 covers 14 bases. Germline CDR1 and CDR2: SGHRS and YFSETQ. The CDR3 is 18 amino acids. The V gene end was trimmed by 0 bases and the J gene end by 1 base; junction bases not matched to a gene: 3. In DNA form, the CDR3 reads TGCGCCAGCAGCTTGGCAGGGACTAGCGGGAGATCCTACAATGAGCAGTTCTTC. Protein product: CASSLAGTSGRSYNEQFF.

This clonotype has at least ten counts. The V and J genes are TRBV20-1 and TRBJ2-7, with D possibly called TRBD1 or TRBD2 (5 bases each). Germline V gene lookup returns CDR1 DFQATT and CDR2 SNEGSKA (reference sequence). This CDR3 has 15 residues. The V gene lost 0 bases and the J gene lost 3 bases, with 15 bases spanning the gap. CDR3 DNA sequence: TGCAGTGCTAGAGATCAAGTACAGGAGGTCTACGAGCAGTACTTC. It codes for CSARDQVQEVYEQYF.

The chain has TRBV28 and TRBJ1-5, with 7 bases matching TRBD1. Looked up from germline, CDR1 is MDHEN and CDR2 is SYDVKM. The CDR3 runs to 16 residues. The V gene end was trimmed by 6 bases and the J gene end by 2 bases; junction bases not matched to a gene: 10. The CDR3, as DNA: TGTGCCAGCAGGATCGAAGGGGGCCGGGGCAATCAGCCCCAGCATTTT. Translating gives CASRIEGGRGNQPQHF.

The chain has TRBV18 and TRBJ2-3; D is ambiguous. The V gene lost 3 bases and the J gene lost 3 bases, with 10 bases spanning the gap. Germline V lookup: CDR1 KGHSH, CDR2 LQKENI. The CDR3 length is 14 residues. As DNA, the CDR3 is TGTGCCAGCTCACCGTCTATGGGGACAGATACGCAGTATTTT. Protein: CASSPSMGTDTQYF.